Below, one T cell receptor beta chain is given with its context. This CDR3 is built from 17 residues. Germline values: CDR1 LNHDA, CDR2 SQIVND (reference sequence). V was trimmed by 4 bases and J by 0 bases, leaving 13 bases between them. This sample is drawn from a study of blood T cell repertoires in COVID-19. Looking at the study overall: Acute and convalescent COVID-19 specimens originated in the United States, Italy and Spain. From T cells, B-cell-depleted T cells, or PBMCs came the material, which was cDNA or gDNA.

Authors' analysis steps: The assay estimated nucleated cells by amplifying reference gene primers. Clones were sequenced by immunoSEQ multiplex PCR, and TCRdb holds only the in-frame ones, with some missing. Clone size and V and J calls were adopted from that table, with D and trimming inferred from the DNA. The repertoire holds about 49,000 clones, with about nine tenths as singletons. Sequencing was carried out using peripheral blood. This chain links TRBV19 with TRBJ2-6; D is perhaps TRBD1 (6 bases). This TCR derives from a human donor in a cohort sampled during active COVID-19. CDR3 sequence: CASSTRGLSSGANVLTF. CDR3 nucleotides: TGTGCCAGTAGTACCAGGGGCTTAAGCTCTGGGGCCAACGTCCTGACTTTC.